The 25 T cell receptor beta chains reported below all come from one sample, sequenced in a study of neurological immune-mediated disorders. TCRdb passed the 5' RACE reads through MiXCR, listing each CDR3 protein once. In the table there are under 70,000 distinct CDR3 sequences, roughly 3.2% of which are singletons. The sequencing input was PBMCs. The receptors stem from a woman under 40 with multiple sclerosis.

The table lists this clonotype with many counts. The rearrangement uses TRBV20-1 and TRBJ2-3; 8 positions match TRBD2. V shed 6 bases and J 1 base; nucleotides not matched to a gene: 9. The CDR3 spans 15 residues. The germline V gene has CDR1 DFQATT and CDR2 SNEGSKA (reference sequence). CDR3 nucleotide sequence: TGCAGTGCCAAAATCCCGGGGGGGCGCACAGATACGCAGTATTTT. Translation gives CSAKIPGGRTDTQYF.

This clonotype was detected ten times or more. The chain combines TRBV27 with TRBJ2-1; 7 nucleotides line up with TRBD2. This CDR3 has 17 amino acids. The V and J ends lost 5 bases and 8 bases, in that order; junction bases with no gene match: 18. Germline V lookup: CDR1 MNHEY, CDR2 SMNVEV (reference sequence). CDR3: CASSTRTGRGSRDEQFF. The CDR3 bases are TGTGCCAGCAGTACCCGGACCGGCCGCGGGAGCAGGGATGAGCAGTTCTTC.

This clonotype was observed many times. CDR3 sequence: CASSLTGQGAFGNQPQHF. The CDR3 DNA sequence: TGTGCCAGCAGCTTGACGGGACAGGGGGCTTTCGGCAATCAGCCCCAGCATTTT. This chain connects TRBV5-6 to TRBJ1-5; 12 bases match TRBD1. The germline V gene encodes CDR1 SGHDT and CDR2 YYEEEE. Trimming took 1 base from V and 2 from J; bases not matched to a gene: 7. The CDR3 extends over 18 amino acids.

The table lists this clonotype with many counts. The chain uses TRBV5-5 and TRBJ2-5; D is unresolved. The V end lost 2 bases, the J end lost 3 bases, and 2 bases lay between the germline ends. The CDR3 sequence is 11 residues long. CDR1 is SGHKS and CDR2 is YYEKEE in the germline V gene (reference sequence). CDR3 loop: CASSFEETQYF. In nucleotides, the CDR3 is TGTGCCAGCAGCTTTGAAGAGACCCAGTACTTC.

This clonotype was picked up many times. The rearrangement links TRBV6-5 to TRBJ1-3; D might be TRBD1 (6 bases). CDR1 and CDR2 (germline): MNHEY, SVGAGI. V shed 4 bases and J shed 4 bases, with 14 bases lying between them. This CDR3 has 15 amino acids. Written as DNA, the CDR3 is TGTGCCAGCAGTTCGGAGGGGGTAGGCGGAAACACCATATATTTT. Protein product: CASSSEGVGGNTIYF.

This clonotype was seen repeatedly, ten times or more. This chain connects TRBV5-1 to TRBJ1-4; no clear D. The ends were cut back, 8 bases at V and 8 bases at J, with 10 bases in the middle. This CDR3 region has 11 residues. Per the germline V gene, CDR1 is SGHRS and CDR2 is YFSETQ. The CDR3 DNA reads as TGCGCCAGTTCATCGGGGGAAAAACTGTTTTTT. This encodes CASSSGEKLFF.

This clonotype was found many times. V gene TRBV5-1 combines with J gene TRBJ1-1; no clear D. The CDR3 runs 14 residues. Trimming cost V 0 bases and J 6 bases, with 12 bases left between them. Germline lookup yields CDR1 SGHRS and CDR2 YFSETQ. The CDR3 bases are TGCGCCAGCAGCTTGGGTCCGGGCTCAGCTGAAGCTTTCTTT. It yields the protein CASSLGPGSAEAFF.

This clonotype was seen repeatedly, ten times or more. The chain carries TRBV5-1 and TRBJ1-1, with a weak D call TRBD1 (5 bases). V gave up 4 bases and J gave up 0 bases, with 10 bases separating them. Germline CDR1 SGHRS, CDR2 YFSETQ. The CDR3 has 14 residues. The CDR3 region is CASSRGSVNTEAFF. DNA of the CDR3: TGCGCCAGCAGCCGGGGGTCGGTGAACACTGAAGCTTTCTTT.

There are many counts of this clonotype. The CDR3 bases are TGCGCCAGCAGCTTGGCCGCGACAGATTATGGCTACACCTTC. Encoded protein: CASSLAATDYGYTF. The chain is built from TRBV5-1 and TRBJ1-2; possible D gene TRBD1, 5 bases. Germline V lookup: CDR1 SGHRS, CDR2 YFSETQ. CDR3 length equals 14 residues. The V and J ends lost 0 bases and 5 bases respectively, with 11 bases between them.

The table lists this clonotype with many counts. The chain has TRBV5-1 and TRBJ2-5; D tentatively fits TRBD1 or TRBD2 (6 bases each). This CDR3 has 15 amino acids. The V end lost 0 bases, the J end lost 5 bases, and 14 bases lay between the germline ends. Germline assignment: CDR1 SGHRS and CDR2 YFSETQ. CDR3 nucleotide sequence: TGCGCCAGCAGCTTGGCGGGGGCCCGAGGGGAGACCCAGTACTTC. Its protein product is CASSLAGARGETQYF.

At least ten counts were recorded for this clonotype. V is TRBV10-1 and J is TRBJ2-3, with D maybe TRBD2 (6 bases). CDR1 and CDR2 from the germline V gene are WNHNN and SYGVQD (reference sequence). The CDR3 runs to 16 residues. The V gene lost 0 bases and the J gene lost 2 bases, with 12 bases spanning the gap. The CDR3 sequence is CASSESGSGITDTQYF. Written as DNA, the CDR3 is TGCGCCAGCAGTGAGTCGGGTAGCGGAATCACAGATACGCAGTATTTT.

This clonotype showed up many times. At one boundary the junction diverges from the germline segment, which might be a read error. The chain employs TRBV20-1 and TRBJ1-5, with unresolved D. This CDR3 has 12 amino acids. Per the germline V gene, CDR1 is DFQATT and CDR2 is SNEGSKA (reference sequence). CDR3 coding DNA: TGCAGTGCCATAGCTCCAAATCAGCCCCAGAATTTT. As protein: CSAIAPNQPQNF.

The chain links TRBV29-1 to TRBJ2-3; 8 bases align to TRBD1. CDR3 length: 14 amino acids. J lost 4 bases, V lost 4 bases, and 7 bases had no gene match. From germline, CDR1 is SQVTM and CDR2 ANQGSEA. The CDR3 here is CSVVTGGQADTQYF. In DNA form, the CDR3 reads TGCAGCGTTGTAACAGGGGGACAGGCAGATACGCAGTATTTT.

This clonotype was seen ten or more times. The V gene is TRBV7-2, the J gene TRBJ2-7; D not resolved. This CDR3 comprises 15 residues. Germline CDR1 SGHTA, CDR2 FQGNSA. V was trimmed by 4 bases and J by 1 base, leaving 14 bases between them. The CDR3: CASSSPPQSSYEQYF. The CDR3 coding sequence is TGTGCCAGCAGCTCGCCTCCTCAGAGTTCCTACGAGCAGTACTTC.

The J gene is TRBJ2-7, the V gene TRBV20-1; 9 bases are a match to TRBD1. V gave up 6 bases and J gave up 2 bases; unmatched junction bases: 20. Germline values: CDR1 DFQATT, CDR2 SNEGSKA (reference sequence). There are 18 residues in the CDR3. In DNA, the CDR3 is TGCAGTGCGCCAAATGTTAGAACCGGGACAGGGAAACCCTACGAGCAGTACTTC. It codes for CSAPNVRTGTGKPYEQYF.

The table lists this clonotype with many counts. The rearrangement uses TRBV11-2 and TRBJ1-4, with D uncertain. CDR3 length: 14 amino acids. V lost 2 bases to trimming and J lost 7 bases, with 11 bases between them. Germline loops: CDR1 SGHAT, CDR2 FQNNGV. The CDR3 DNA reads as TGTGCCAGCAGCTTACTTGGTCTGACTGAAAAACTGTTTTTT. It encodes CASSLLGLTEKLFF.

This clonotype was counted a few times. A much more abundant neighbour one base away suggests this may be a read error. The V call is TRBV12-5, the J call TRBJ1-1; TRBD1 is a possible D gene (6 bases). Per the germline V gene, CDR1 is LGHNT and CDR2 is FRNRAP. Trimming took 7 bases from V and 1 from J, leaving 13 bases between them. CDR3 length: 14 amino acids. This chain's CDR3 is CASVPDRRNTEAFF. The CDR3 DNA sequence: TGTGCTAGTGTCCCGGACAGAAGGAACACTGAAGCTTTCTTT.

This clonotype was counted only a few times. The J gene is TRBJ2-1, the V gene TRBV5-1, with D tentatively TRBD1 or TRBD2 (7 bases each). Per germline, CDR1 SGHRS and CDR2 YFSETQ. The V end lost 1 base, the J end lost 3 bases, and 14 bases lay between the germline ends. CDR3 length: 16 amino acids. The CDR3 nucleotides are TGCGCCAGCAGCTTGTCAGGGGGGGAGATCTACAATGAGCAGTTCTTC. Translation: CASSLSGGEIYNEQFF.

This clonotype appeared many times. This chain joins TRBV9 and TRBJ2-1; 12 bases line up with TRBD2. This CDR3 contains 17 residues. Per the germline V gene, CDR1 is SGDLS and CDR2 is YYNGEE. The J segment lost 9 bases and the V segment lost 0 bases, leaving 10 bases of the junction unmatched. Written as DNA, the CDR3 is TGTGCCAGCAGCGTAGATCTAGCGGGAGGGTTATTGGCTGAGCAGTTCTTC. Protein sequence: CASSVDLAGGLLAEQFF.

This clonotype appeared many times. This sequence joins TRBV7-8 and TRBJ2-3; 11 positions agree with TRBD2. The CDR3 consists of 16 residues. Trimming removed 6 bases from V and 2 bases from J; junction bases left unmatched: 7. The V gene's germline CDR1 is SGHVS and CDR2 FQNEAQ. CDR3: CASRATSGGTTDTQYF. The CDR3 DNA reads TGTGCCAGCAGGGCCACTAGCGGGGGAACCACAGATACGCAGTATTTT.

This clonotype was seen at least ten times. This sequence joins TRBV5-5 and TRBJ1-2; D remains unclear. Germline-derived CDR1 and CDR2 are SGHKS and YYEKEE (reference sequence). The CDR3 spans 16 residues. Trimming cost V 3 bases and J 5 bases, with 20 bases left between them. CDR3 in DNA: TGTGCCAGCAGCTCCATACTACTCGGCCGAGGTTATGGCTACACCTTC. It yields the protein CASSSILLGRGYGYTF.

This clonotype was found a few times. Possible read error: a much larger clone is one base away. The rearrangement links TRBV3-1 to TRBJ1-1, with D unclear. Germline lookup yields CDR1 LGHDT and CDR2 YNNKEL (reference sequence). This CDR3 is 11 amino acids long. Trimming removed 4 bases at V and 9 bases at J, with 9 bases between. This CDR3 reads CASSPELQAFF. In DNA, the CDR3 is TGTGCCAGCAGCCCTGAGTTACAAGCTTTCTTT.

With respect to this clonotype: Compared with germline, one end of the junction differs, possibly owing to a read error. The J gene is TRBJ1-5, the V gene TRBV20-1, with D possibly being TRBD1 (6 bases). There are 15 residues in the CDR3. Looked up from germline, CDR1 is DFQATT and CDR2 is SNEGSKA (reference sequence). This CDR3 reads CSAIRGAGGNQPQNF. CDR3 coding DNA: TGCAGTGCTATCCGGGGGGCTGGCGGCAATCAGCCCCAGAATTTT.

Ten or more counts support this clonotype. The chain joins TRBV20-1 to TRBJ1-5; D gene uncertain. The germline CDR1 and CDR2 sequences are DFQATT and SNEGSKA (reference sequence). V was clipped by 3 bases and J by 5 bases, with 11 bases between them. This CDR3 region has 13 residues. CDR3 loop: CSASIGVDQPQHF. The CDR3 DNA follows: TGCAGTGCTAGTATTGGGGTTGATCAGCCCCAGCATTTT.

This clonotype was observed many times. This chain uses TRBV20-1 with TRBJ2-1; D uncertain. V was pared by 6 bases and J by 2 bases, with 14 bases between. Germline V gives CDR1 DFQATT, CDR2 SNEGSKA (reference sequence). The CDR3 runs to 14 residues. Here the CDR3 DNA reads TGCAGTGCGGGATTGACTCCCCCCTACAATGAGCAGTTCTTC. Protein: CSAGLTPPYNEQFF.